This entry lists 21 T cell receptor beta chains sequenced from one sample in a study of T-cell memory formation after mild COVID-19. TCRdb analysed the 5' RACE reads with MiXCR anew, one entry per CDR3 protein. The sample has hundreds of thousands of distinct CDR3 sequences; around a sixth are singletons. Sequenced input: PBMCs or a T cell subset sorted from them (not recorded which). Every receptor here comes from an adult woman who had mild COVID-19 (a few samples of this study predate the infection). Cell type and time point are not known.

This clonotype showed up many times. The chain carries TRBV7-7 and TRBJ2-5, with a weak D call TRBD2 (5 bases). Per germline, CDR1 SSHAT and CDR2 FNYEAQ (reference sequence). V lost 5 bases, J lost 5 bases, and 15 bases lay in between. The CDR3 has 14 residues. CDR3 DNA sequence: TGTGCCAGCAGCCCCCAGTTCTCGGGGGAGACCCAGTACTTC. Its translation is CASSPQFSGETQYF.

This clonotype was picked up a small number of times. CDR3 residues: CASRQGFTEAFF. CDR3 bases: TGTGCCAGCCGACAGGGGTTCACTGAAGCTTTCTTT. The chain carries TRBV5-6 and TRBJ1-1, with 8 bases identical to TRBD1. This CDR3 has 12 amino acids. Germline values: CDR1 SGHDT, CDR2 YYEEEE. V was pared by 7 bases and J by 4 bases, with 3 bases of the junction left unmatched. Full variable domain (remainder filled in from reference TRBV5-6 and TRBJ1-1): DAGVTQSPTHLIKTRGQQVTLRCSPKSGHDTVSWYQQALGQGPQFIFQYYEEEERQRGNFPDRFSGHQFPNYSSELNVNALLLGDSALYLCASRQGFTEAFFGQGTRLTVV.

The DNA of the CDR3 is TGTGCCACCAGCAGGGCAATGGGGCTGACCAAAAACATTCAGTACTTC. Its protein product is CATSRAMGLTKNIQYF. V usage is TRBV15 and J usage is TRBJ2-4; a possible D gene is TRBD1 (5 bases). This CDR3 is 16 amino acids long. The V end was cut by 3 bases, the J end by 2 bases, with 14 bases between. The germline V gene encodes CDR1 LNHNV and CDR2 YYDKDF (reference sequence).

This clonotype was observed a handful of times. V and J are TRBV15 and TRBJ2-6; D unclear. The CDR3 loop spans 15 amino acids. V lost 2 bases, J lost 2 bases, and 7 bases lay in between. Germline V lookup: CDR1 LNHNV, CDR2 YYDKDF (reference sequence). The CDR3 region is CATSRQRTGANVLTF. The CDR3 DNA reads as TGTGCCACCAGCAGACAAAGGACTGGGGCCAACGTCCTGACTTTC.

This clonotype was seen more than once but under ten times. The chain combines TRBV20-1 with TRBJ2-1, with D possibly being TRBD2 (5 bases). In germline, CDR1 is DFQATT, CDR2 SNEGSKA (reference sequence). CDR3 length: 16 residues. V was trimmed by 1 base and J by 4 bases, leaving 17 bases between them. This CDR3 reads CSARVNGSDSYNEQFF. CDR3 DNA sequence: TGCAGTGCTAGAGTTAACGGGTCGGACTCATACAATGAGCAGTTCTTC.

The chain combines TRBV4-3 with TRBJ1-4, with a weak D call TRBD1 (5 bases). Germline V gene lookup returns CDR1 LGHNA and CDR2 YSLEER. The V end lost 5 bases, the J end lost 4 bases, and 14 bases lay between the germline ends. The CDR3 sequence is 15 residues long. CDR3 in amino acids: CASSESTGLNEKLFF. Written as DNA, the CDR3 is TGCGCCAGCAGCGAGTCCACGGGACTTAATGAAAAACTGTTTTTT.

This clonotype came up a few times. The chain carries TRBV12-3 or TRBV12-4 and TRBJ1-1; TRBD1 matches 8 bases. Losses at the gene ends were 3 bases for V and 7 bases for J; bases not matched to a gene: 4. The CDR3 has 13 amino acids. In DNA form, the CDR3 reads TGTGCCAGCAGTTTTGGACAGGGAGTTGAAGCTTTCTTT. Its protein is CASSFGQGVEAFF.

J is TRBJ2-2 and V is TRBV9, with a possible D match to TRBD2 (5 bases). Germline loops: CDR1 SGDLS, CDR2 YYNGEE. V lost 0 bases and J 4 bases, leaving 7 bases between the germline ends. The length of the CDR3 is 14 residues. The CDR3 sequence: CASSVGAGTGELFF. CDR3 in DNA: TGTGCCAGCAGCGTAGGGGCGGGCACCGGGGAGCTGTTTTTT.

This clonotype was recorded a few times. This chain connects TRBV18 to TRBJ2-5; no clear D gene. This CDR3 is built from 16 residues. Trimming stripped 0 bases from V and 5 bases from J, with 16 bases between. Germline V gene lookup returns CDR1 KGHSH and CDR2 LQKENI. The CDR3 DNA is TGTGCCAGCTCACCACCAAAGTTTGTCCTGGGCGAGACCCAGTACTTC. This codes for CASSPPKFVLGETQYF.

The chain recombines TRBV20-1 with TRBJ2-2; 8 bases match TRBD2. Germline values: CDR1 DFQATT, CDR2 SNEGSKA (reference sequence). Unmatched junction bases numbered 9, after V lost 2 bases and J lost 1 base. CDR3 size: 17 residues. The CDR3 sequence is CSARLRRLALNTGELFF. In nucleotides, the CDR3 is TGCAGTGCTAGATTGCGCCGACTAGCGCTGAACACCGGGGAGCTGTTTTTT.

This chain links TRBV25-1 with TRBJ1-5; a possible D gene is TRBD1 (5 bases). With 6 bases removed from V and 6 bases from J, the gap between germline ends came to 24 bases. Germline loops: CDR1 MGHDK, CDR2 SYGVNS. CDR3 length equals 17 residues. CDR3: CASRVLGTAKRGQPQHF. The DNA of the CDR3 is TGTGCCAGCAGGGTCCTCGGGACTGCCAAGCGCGGTCAGCCCCAGCATTTT.

V is TRBV12-3 or TRBV12-4 and J is TRBJ1-6; D unclear. V was cut by 3 bases and J by 4 bases, with 7 bases left in between. CDR3 size: 14 residues. In DNA form, the CDR3 reads TGTGCCAGCAGTTTGACACAGTATAATTCACCCCTCCACTTT. Encoded protein: CASSLTQYNSPLHF.

This sequence joins TRBV19 and TRBJ1-2; the D gene is possibly TRBD1 (5 bases). The V end lost 0 bases, the J end lost 0 bases, and 11 bases lay between the germline ends. The CDR3 contains 16 residues. Per germline, CDR1 LNHDA and CDR2 SQIVND (reference sequence). The CDR3 loop reads CASSIEPGRPNYGYTF. Written as DNA, the CDR3 is TGTGCCAGTAGTATAGAACCGGGACGGCCTAACTATGGCTACACCTTC.

This clonotype was recorded many times. The V gene is TRBV12-3 or TRBV12-4, the J gene TRBJ2-2, with 7 bases aligning to TRBD1. The CDR3 sequence is 13 residues long. With V trimmed by 7 bases and J by 4 bases, 3 bases remained unmatched. The CDR3 nucleotides read TGTGCCAGCACCGGACAGGTCACCGGGGAGCTGTTTTTT. Its protein product is CASTGQVTGELFF.

The chain employs TRBV4-1 and TRBJ1-2; TRBD1 matches at 9 bases. Per germline, CDR1 MGHRA and CDR2 YSYEKL. The CDR3 is 15 residues long. Trimming removed 3 bases from V and 8 bases from J; junction bases left unmatched: 10. Here the CDR3 reads CASSQATGGAGGYTF. In DNA, the CDR3 is TGCGCCAGCAGCCAGGCTACAGGGGGCGCGGGGGGCTACACCTTC.

The rearrangement links TRBV5-1 to TRBJ2-1; D not resolved. The CDR3 runs to 12 residues. Germline V lookup: CDR1 SGHRS, CDR2 YFSETQ. Trimming took off 0 bases at V and 10 bases at J, with 8 bases between the two ends. This chain's CDR3 is CASSLDSWEQFF. Here the CDR3 DNA reads TGCGCCAGCAGCTTGGACTCCTGGGAGCAGTTCTTC.

This clonotype turned up a few times. This rearrangement joins TRBV20-1 to TRBJ1-2; D perhaps matches TRBD1 (5 bases). Germline V lookup: CDR1 DFQATT, CDR2 SNEGSKA (reference sequence). This CDR3 has 12 amino acids. Trimming pared 3 bases from V and 4 bases from J, leaving 9 bases between. The CDR3 region has the DNA TGCAGTGCTAGTGGGGGGATCTATGGCTACACCTTC. Amino acid sequence: CSASGGIYGYTF.

The chain carries TRBV4-1 and TRBJ2-7; D might be TRBD1 (6 bases). V gave up 2 bases and J gave up 0 bases, with 11 bases separating them. Germline loops: CDR1 MGHRA, CDR2 YSYEKL. The CDR3 is made up of 15 amino acids. The CDR3 DNA reads as TGCGCCAGCAGCCAACTCCAGGGGAGCTCCTACGAGCAGTACTTC. Translated: CASSQLQGSSYEQYF.

The V gene is TRBV18, the J gene TRBJ2-3, with TRBD2 matching 14 bases. From germline, CDR1 is KGHSH and CDR2 LQKENI. Unmatched junction bases numbered 3, after V lost 0 bases and J lost 4 bases. The CDR3 loop spans 17 amino acids. The chain's CDR3 is CASSPPPGLAGADTQYF. The CDR3 DNA reads TGTGCCAGCTCACCACCGCCGGGACTAGCGGGAGCAGATACGCAGTATTTT.

This clonotype was picked up a small number of times. The CDR3 sequence is CASSLSGNGDTQYF. The CDR3 bases are TGTGCCAGCAGCTTAAGTGGGAACGGAGATACGCAGTATTTT. V gene TRBV7-3 combines with J gene TRBJ2-3; D is undetermined. The CDR3 contains 14 residues. Looked up from germline, CDR1 is SGHTA and CDR2 is FQGTGA. V was clipped by 1 base and J by 5 bases, with 10 bases between them.

This clonotype showed up just a few times. The V gene is TRBV7-2, the J gene TRBJ2-1, with D tentatively TRBD2 (6 bases). The CDR3 runs 13 residues. Germline V gene data show CDR1 as SGHTA and CDR2 as FQGNSA. Trimming took off 5 bases at V and 10 bases at J, with 15 bases between the two ends. The CDR3 loop reads CASSPRMGGEQFF. The CDR3 coding sequence is TGTGCCAGCAGCCCCAGGATGGGAGGCGAGCAGTTCTTC.